This paragraph covers one TCR beta chain sequence. Its antigen is not identified. These data are taken from a study of identifying expanded T cells in peripheral blood. V lost 0 bases, J lost 7 bases, and 15 bases lay in between. From germline, CDR1 is LNHNV and CDR2 YYDKDF (reference sequence). The CDR3 covers 15 residues. The study's findings and limits: Clone count variance between roughly two-week samples rose with total template count. Technical replicates showed roughly 1.2 changed clones; two weeks roughly 16; four weeks 19.

Clones were read by immunoSEQ multiplex PCR, and TCRdb kept only the in-frame ones, dropping some. The profile shows roughly 86,000 clones, around 83% of them singletons. Healthy donors had no documented immune events, such as infections, while sampled. The sequenced material came from blood. This chain uses TRBV15 with TRBJ2-5; the D gene could be TRBD1 or TRBD2 (5 bases each). The TCR comes from a person aged 18-69 years in good health. The CDR3 spells CATSRDRDPWATQYF. The CDR3 bases are TGTGCCACCAGCAGAGATAGGGACCCCTGGGCGACCCAGTACTTC.